The rows below give T cell receptor beta chains drawn from one sample of a study of cytomegalovirus exposure and HLA in healthy donors. Sequencing used immunoSEQ multiplex PCR; TCRdb keeps in-frame clones, though not all of them. Of some 130,000 clones in the sample, about 83% were seen once. Specimen: PBMCs. All receptors come from a woman aged 30 to 39 in good health and CMV-seronegative. Each CDR3 is given with its conserved first and last residue. Each record gives: clone size, V gene, D gene, J gene, CDR3 DNA, CDR3 protein. A D gene is named only where the DNA matches it firmly. Expanded clones get a size class; other rows say once, few or many, or leave the size out.

once,TRBV27,-,TRBJ1-6,TGTGCCAGCAGTTTCATGAGCTCCTATAATTCACCCCTCCACTTT,CASSFMSSYNSPLHF
-,TRBV5-1,TRBD1,TRBJ2-7,TGCGCCAGCAGCTGGGGACAGGGTTCCTACGAGCAGTACTTC,CASSWGQGSYEQYF
-,TRBV14,-,TRBJ2-2,TGTGCCAGCAGCCAAGACCCGTACACCGGGGAGCTGTTTTTT,CASSQDPYTGELFF
-,TRBV19,TRBD2,TRBJ2-1,TGTGCCAGTAGTGCTAGCGGGAGTTACTACAATGAGCAGTTCTTC,CASSASGSYYNEQFF
once,TRBV6-4,TRBD2,TRBJ2-1,TGTGCCAGCAGTGACTCAACTAGCGGGGGGGACGACAATGAGCAGTTCTTC,CASSDSTSGGDDNEQFF
-,TRBV4-1,TRBD1,TRBJ2-2,TGCGCCAGCAGCCAAGGTTTCAGGGGGCCCAACCCTCCCGGGGAGCTGTTTTTT,CASSQGFRGPNPPGELFF
-,TRBV15,TRBD2,TRBJ2-5,TGTGCCACCAGCAGAGATGTGGCTAGCGGAGGCCAAGAGACCCAGTACTTC,CATSRDVASGGQETQYF
-,TRBV30,-,TRBJ2-7,TGTGCCTGGAGTTTGGAGGTCGAGCAGTACTTC,CAWSLEVEQYF
-,TRBV28,-,TRBJ2-2,TGTGCCAGCAGTCAACTGACAGCCAGGAACACCGGGGAGCTGTTTTTT,CASSQLTARNTGELFF
-,TRBV5-5,-,TRBJ1-4,TGTGCCAGCAGCTTGGGAGGCCCAACTAATGAAAAACTGTTTTTT,CASSLGGPTNEKLFF
-,TRBV4-3,-,TRBJ2-4,TGCGCCAGCAGCCAAGACAGGGGGGTGGTTCAGTACTTC,CASSQDRGVVQYF
-,TRBV7-3,TRBD2,TRBJ2-1,TGTGCCAGCAGCCCAACCAGTAGCGGGGGGAGGAATGAGCAGTTCTTC,CASSPTSSGGRNEQFF
-,TRBV27,TRBD2,TRBJ2-7,TGTGCCAGCAGGCTAGCGGGGGCCGATTCCTACGAGCAGTACTTC,CASRLAGADSYEQYF